What follows are 17 T cell receptor beta chains derived from one specimen sequenced in a study of T cell responses to AZD1222 COVID-19 vaccine. Clones were sequenced by immunoSEQ multiplex PCR, and TCRdb holds only the in-frame ones, with some missing. The sample consists of about 120,000 clones, approximately 93% of them appearing once. Specimen: peripheral blood, collected on day 0 of AZD1222 vaccination. These TCRs come from an adult in good health.

The chain carries TRBV28 and TRBJ2-1; D uncertain. This CDR3 region has 14 residues. Trimming shortened V by 10 bases and J by 0 bases, and 13 bases separated the two germline ends. The germline gives CDR1 MDHEN, CDR2 SYDVKM. This CDR3 reads CATTGPSSYNEQFF. For the CDR3, the DNA is TGTGCCACCACCGGCCCGAGCTCCTACAATGAGCAGTTCTTC.

The chain uses TRBV28 and TRBJ1-6; 7 positions agree with TRBD1. The germline V gene encodes CDR1 MDHEN and CDR2 SYDVKM. The length of the CDR3 is 15 residues. Trimming cost V 4 bases and J 2 bases; bases outside gene matches: 2. CDR3 in DNA: TGTGCCAGCAGTTCGGACAGGACCTATAATTCACCCCTCCACTTT. Translation: CASSSDRTYNSPLHF.

This CDR3 is CASSVQGIWGYTF. The CDR3 DNA is TGTGCCAGCAGTGTACAGGGAATTTGGGGCTACACCTTC. The chain joins TRBV28 to TRBJ1-2, with a tentative D call TRBD1 (6 bases). The CDR3 consists of 13 residues. V gave up 5 bases and J gave up 8 bases, with 15 bases separating them. Germline CDR1 and CDR2: MDHEN and SYDVKM.

The chain couples TRBV19 to TRBJ1-5; a weak D match, TRBD1 (5 bases). The germline CDR1 and CDR2 sequences are LNHDA and SQIVND (reference sequence). This CDR3 has 15 amino acids. V lost 9 bases and J 8 bases, leaving 23 bases between the germline ends. DNA for the CDR3: TGTGCCAGCACACCGGGGCAGCCCATCCGGGAGCCCCAGCATTTT. Encoded protein: CASTPGQPIREPQHF.

The V call is TRBV5-1, the J call TRBJ2-3, with 9 bases aligning to TRBD2. This CDR3 has 19 amino acids. Germline V gives CDR1 SGHRS, CDR2 YFSETQ. With 4 bases clipped from V and 1 base from J, the junction kept 16 bases outside the gene matches. CDR3 in amino acids: CASSALPGLAQLRTDTQYF. CDR3 nucleotides: TGCGCCAGCAGCGCGCTTCCGGGACTAGCCCAACTCCGCACAGATACGCAGTATTTT.

V gene TRBV10-3 combines with J gene TRBJ1-4; perhaps TRBD1 as D (5 bases). The V end was cut by 5 bases, the J end by 6 bases, with 19 bases between. Germline V gene data show CDR1 as ENHRY and CDR2 as SYGVKD. The CDR3 totals 16 residues. As DNA, the CDR3 is TGTGCCATCAGTTCTTCGTACGGGGCATCGGATGAAAAACTGTTTTTT. It is translated as CAISSSYGASDEKLFF.

The V and J genes are TRBV6-4 and TRBJ1-5; D gene uncertain. V was pared by 4 bases and J by 2 bases, with 9 bases between. The CDR3 is made up of 14 amino acids. Germline CDR1 is MRHNA and CDR2 is SNTAGT. CDR3 in amino acids: CASSGRVGNQPQHF. The CDR3 DNA reads as TGTGCCAGCAGTGGGCGGGTCGGCAATCAGCCCCAGCATTTT.

V usage is TRBV7-2 and J usage is TRBJ2-5, with 10 bases that match TRBD2. Germline CDR1 reads SGHTA; CDR2 reads FQGNSA. The V segment lost 3 bases and the J segment 3 bases; nucleotides outside the gene matches: 7. The CDR3 runs to 16 residues. Here the CDR3 reads CASSFLAGAEEETQYF. The CDR3, as DNA: TGTGCCAGCAGCTTCCTAGCGGGAGCGGAGGAAGAGACCCAGTACTTC.

The rearrangement uses TRBV11-1 and TRBJ2-1, with 7 bases identical to TRBD2. The CDR3 spans 16 residues. Germline CDR1 and CDR2: SGHAT and FQDESV (reference sequence). Trimming took 6 bases from V and 7 from J; bases not matched to a gene: 15. CDR3 sequence (DNA): TGTGCCAGCAGGCCTACTGGACTAGTTTTTAGGAATGAGCAGTTCTTC. Residues: CASRPTGLVFRNEQFF.

The chain is built from TRBV5-6 and TRBJ1-1; D uncertain. CDR3 length: 15 amino acids. The ends were cut back, 4 bases at V and 1 base at J, with 14 bases in the middle. Germline values: CDR1 SGHDT, CDR2 YYEEEE. The CDR3 here is CASSNTDGRNTEAFF. The CDR3 DNA sequence: TGTGCCAGCAGCAATACTGACGGGAGGAACACTGAAGCTTTCTTT.

V and J are TRBV3-1 (or the pseudogene TRBV3-2) and TRBJ2-7; tentative D call: TRBD2 (5 bases). Germline loops: CDR1 LGHDT, CDR2 YNNKEL (reference sequence). V shed 2 bases and J shed 3 bases, with 11 bases lying between them. The CDR3 covers 14 residues. The CDR3 region is CASSQYPGYYEQYF. The CDR3 region has the DNA TGTGCCAGCAGCCAATATCCGGGGTACTACGAGCAGTACTTC.

The chain has TRBV28 and TRBJ2-7; TRBD2 aligns across 7 bases. Germline V lookup: CDR1 MDHEN, CDR2 SYDVKM. The V and J ends lost 8 bases and 6 bases, in that order; junction bases with no gene match: 7. The CDR3 is 12 amino acids. The CDR3 nucleotides are TGTGCCAGCGCGGCAGGACTAGGCGAGCAGTACTTC. Protein sequence: CASAAGLGEQYF.

This sequence joins TRBV3-1 (or the pseudogene TRBV3-2) and TRBJ2-1, with TRBD1 matching over 9 bases. V trimming: 4 bases; J trimming: 8 bases; junction bases outside the gene matches: 15. Germline CDR1 and CDR2: LGHDT and YNNKEL (reference sequence). This CDR3 is 17 amino acids long. CDR3 coding DNA: TGTGCCAGCAGCCTTATCCACCCCGGGACAGGGAGGGATGAGCAGTTCTTC. It specifies CASSLIHPGTGRDEQFF.

This sequence joins TRBV15 and TRBJ2-5, with TRBD1 identical over 9 bases. The junction had 23 bases not matched to a gene; V was cut back by 9 bases and J by 0 bases. The CDR3 extends over 20 amino acids. From germline, CDR1 is LNHNV and CDR2 YYDKDF (reference sequence). CDR3 DNA sequence: TGTGCCACTGCATGGGACAGGGCCTACCGAGGGGTTCCGTACCAAGAGACCCAGTACTTC. As protein: CATAWDRAYRGVPYQETQYF.

The V and J genes are TRBV27 and TRBJ1-4, with a tentative D call TRBD1 (6 bases). V lost 4 bases and J lost 8, with 11 bases in between. The germline V gene has CDR1 MNHEY and CDR2 SMNVEV (reference sequence). The CDR3 runs to 13 residues. The CDR3 protein is CASSYRVGEKLFF. The CDR3 DNA reads TGTGCCAGCAGTTACAGGGTCGGAGAAAAACTGTTTTTT.

Points on this clone: The final CDR3 position lacks the conserved phenylalanine or tryptophan, pointing to a likely read error. The DNA is left out, because the CDR3 cannot be placed on it with certainty; the CDR3 is given as TCRdb lists it. The chain recombines TRBV5-1 with TRBJ1-1. The CDR3 sequence runs 11 residues, both termini included. Looked up from germline, CDR1 is SGHRS and CDR2 is YFSETQ. The CDR3 sequence: CASSFGGEVFV.

The chain links TRBV28 to TRBJ1-6; D remains ambiguous. V lost 5 bases to trimming and J lost 8 bases, with 16 bases between them. The CDR3 totals 15 residues. From germline, CDR1 is MDHEN and CDR2 SYDVKM. CDR3 in amino acids: CASSPPPSGDSPLHF. CDR3 sequence (DNA): TGTGCCAGCAGTCCCCCCCCCAGCGGCGATTCACCCCTCCACTTT.